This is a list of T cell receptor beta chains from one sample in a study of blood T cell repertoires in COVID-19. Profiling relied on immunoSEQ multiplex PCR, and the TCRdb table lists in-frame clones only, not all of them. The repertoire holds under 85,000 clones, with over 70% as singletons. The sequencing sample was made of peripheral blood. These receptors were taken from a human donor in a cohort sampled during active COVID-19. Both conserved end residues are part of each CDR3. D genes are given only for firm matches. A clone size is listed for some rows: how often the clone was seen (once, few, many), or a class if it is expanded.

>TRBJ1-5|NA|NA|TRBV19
CASSIYGQFNQPQHF
TGTGCCAGTAGTATCTACGGACAGTTCAATCAGCCCCAGCATTTT
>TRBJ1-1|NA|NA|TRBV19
CASSILNNRVETEAFF
TGTGCCAGTAGTATCCTTAATAACAGGGTGGAGACTGAAGCTTTCTTT
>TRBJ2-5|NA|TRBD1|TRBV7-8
CASSPTGTADQETQYF
TGTGCCAGCAGCCCTACCGGGACAGCCGACCAAGAGACCCAGTACTTC
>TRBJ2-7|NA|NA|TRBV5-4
CASSLVRGTHEQYF
TGTGCCAGCAGCTTGGTAAGGGGGACCCACGAGCAGTACTTC
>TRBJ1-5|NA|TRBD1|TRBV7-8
CASSLRQGLNQPQHF
TGTGCCAGCAGCTTAAGACAGGGTCTCAATCAGCCCCAGCATTTT
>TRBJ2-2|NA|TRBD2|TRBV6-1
CASSEWSGGGTGELFF
TGTGCCAGCAGTGAATGGAGCGGGGGGGGCACCGGGGAGCTGTTTTTT
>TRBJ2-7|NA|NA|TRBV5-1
CASSLAFLYEQYF
TGCGCCAGCAGCTTGGCCTTTCTCTACGAGCAGTACTTC
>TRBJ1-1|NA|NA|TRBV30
CAWSALLRGSTEAFF
TGTGCCTGGAGTGCCCTTTTGCGAGGGAGCACTGAAGCTTTCTTT
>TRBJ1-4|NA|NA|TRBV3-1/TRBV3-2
CASSQGRGAIPEKLFF
TGTGCCAGCAGCCAAGGACGGGGGGCGATTCCGGAAAAACTGTTTTTT
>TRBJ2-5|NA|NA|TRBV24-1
CATSDLGGTTGETQYF
TGTGCCACCAGTGATTTGGGGGGGACCACGGGGGAGACCCAGTACTTC
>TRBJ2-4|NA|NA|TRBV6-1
CASSEEPALAKNIQYF
TGTGCCAGCAGTGAAGAGCCCGCGTTAGCCAAAAACATTCAGTACTTC
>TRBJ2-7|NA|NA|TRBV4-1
CASSQWDWSYEQYF
TGCGCCAGCAGCCAATGGGACTGGTCCTACGAGCAGTACTTC
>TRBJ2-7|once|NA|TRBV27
CASSPHPAAPRSYEQYF
TGTGCCAGCAGTCCCCACCCCGCGGCGCCGAGGTCCTACGAGCAGTACTTC
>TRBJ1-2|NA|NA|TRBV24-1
CATSERDYGYTF
TGTGCCACCAGTGAGAGGGACTATGGCTACACCTTC
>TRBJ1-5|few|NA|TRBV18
CASSLTDNQPQHF
TGTGCCAGCTCACTGACAGACAATCAGCCCCAGCATTTT
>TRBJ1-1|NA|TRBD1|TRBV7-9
CASSYAPGQKNTEAFF
TGTGCCAGCAGCTACGCGCCGGGACAGAAGAACACTGAAGCTTTCTTT
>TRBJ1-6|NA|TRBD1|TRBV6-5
CASRYPGTGESPLHF
TGTGCCAGCAGGTATCCCGGGACAGGGGAATCACCCCTCCACTTT
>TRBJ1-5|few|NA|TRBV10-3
CAISESGNRENQPQHF
TGTGCCATCAGTGAGTCGGGGAACAGGGAGAATCAGCCCCAGCATTTT
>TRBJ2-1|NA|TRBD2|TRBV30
CAWRPGLAGHEQFF
TGTGCCTGGAGACCGGGACTAGCTGGCCATGAGCAGTTCTTC
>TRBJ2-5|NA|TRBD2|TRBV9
CASSVVGGYQETQYF
TGTGCCAGCAGCGTAGTGGGGGGGTACCAAGAGACCCAGTACTTC
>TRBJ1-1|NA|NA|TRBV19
CASKILVGTEAFF
TGTGCCAGTAAGATTCTTGTCGGCACTGAAGCTTTCTTT
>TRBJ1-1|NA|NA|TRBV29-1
CSVQTGMNTEAFF
TGCAGCGTTCAAACAGGGATGAACACTGAAGCTTTCTTT
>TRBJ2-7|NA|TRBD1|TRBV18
CASSPRTGGSHEQYF
TGTGCCAGCTCACCAAGGACAGGGGGCTCCCACGAGCAGTACTTC
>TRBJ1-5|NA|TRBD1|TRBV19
CASSLTGEQPQHF
TGTGCCAGTAGTTTGACAGGGGAGCAGCCCCAGCATTTT
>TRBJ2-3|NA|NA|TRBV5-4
CASRPPGLGTDTQYF
TGTGCCAGCAGGCCGCCGGGATTGGGGACAGATACGCAGTATTTT
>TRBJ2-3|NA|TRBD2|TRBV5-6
CASSLPGGGAADTQYF
TGTGCCAGCAGCCTCCCTGGCGGGGGGGCCGCAGATACGCAGTATTTT
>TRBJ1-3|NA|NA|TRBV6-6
CASTFGSLMTGNTIYF
TGTGCCAGCACCTTCGGGTCACTTATGACTGGAAACACCATATATTTT
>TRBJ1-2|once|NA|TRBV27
CASSGRGFYGYTF
TGTGCCAGCAGTGGGAGGGGGTTTTATGGCTACACCTTC
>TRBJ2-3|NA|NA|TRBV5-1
CASNAETDTQYF
TGCGCCAGCAATGCGGAGACAGATACGCAGTATTTT